These 18 T cell receptor beta chains were all obtained from the same sample, sequenced in a study of cytomegalovirus exposure and HLA in healthy donors. The PCR employed 60 Vbeta primers together with 13 Jbeta primers. Method: immunoSEQ multiplex PCR; TCRdb's copy keeps in-frame clones and lacks some. The repertoire holds 160,000 or so clones, with nearly 80% as singletons. The sample taken for sequencing was PBMCs. The receptor source for this set is a woman aged 40 to 55 in good health and CMV-seronegative.

J is TRBJ2-7 and V is TRBV18; 9 bases map to TRBD2. The CDR3 is 16 amino acids. Looked up from germline, CDR1 is KGHSH and CDR2 is LQKENI. V shed 2 bases, J shed 1 base, and the junction held 6 bases outside the gene matches. CDR3 sequence: CASSPAGLAPSYEQYF. In DNA form, the CDR3 reads TGTGCCAGCTCACCAGCGGGACTAGCTCCATCCTACGAGCAGTACTTC.

The chain carries TRBV7-9 and TRBJ2-1; TRBD2 matches at 10 bases. The V and J ends lost 10 bases and 6 bases, in that order; junction bases with no gene match: 6. The CDR3 has 13 amino acids. CDR1 SEHNR and CDR2 FQNEAQ come from the germline V gene (reference sequence). The chain's CDR3 is CATLAGEINEQFF. CDR3 DNA sequence: TGTGCCACCCTAGCGGGGGAGATCAATGAGCAGTTCTTC.

The rearrangement links TRBV4-1 to TRBJ1-6; D remains ambiguous. Trimming cost V 0 bases and J 5 bases, with 20 bases left between them. There are 19 residues in the CDR3. Germline-derived CDR1 and CDR2 are MGHRA and YSYEKL. The CDR3 sequence is CASSQEPPRSAGDNSPLHF. The CDR3 coding sequence is TGCGCCAGCAGCCAAGAGCCACCCAGGTCAGCCGGCGATAATTCACCCCTCCACTTT.

This clone was detected only a few times. The rearrangement joins TRBV4-1 to TRBJ2-7, with D possibly TRBD2 on 6 matching bases. V gave up 0 bases and J gave up 5 bases, with 14 bases separating them. The CDR3 has 15 residues. The germline V gene has CDR1 MGHRA and CDR2 YSYEKL. The CDR3 region has the DNA TGCGCCAGCAGCCAAGAATCCAGCGGGTCTAACGAGCAGTACTTC. Protein sequence: CASSQESSGSNEQYF.

The chain is built from TRBV6-1 and TRBJ2-3, with 9 bases fitting TRBD2. This CDR3 is 18 amino acids long. CDR1 MNHNS and CDR2 SASEGT come from the germline V gene. Germline trimming cut 3 bases from V and 4 bases from J; bases unmatched to any gene: 14. CDR3 nucleotide sequence: TGTGCCAGCAGTGACCCCCTCCGGGCGGGGGGGCCATCAGATACGCAGTATTTT. Translated: CASSDPLRAGGPSDTQYF.

This clone showed up just a few times. The chain employs TRBV28 and TRBJ1-5; 7 nucleotides agree with TRBD1. The CDR3 is made up of 16 amino acids. The germline V gene encodes CDR1 MDHEN and CDR2 SYDVKM. Germline trimming cut 5 bases from V and 7 bases from J; bases unmatched to any gene: 14. CDR3 DNA: TGTGCCAGCAGTCCTCTGACAGGGTCGCGTGGGCAGCCCCAGCATTTT. Its translation: CASSPLTGSRGQPQHF. Looking up the rest from reference TRBV28 and TRBJ1-5 gives the full variable domain: DVKVTQSSRYLVKRTGEKVFLECVQDMDHENMFWYRQDPGLGLRLIYFSYDVKMKEKGDIPEGYSVSREKKERFSLILESASTNQTSMYLCASSPLTGSRGQPQHFGDGTRLSIL.

V gene TRBV6-1 combines with J gene TRBJ1-4, with D tentatively TRBD1 (6 bases). This CDR3 spans 15 amino acids. The germline V and J ends were trimmed by 6 bases and 5 bases, with 16 bases remaining between them. The germline CDR1 and CDR2 sequences are MNHNS and SASEGT. The CDR3 DNA is TGTGCCAGCAGCGGTGGACAGTTGATAAATGAAAAACTGTTTTTT. As protein: CASSGGQLINEKLFF.

This clone was detected once. The rearrangement joins TRBV5-5 to TRBJ1-5; tentatively, D is TRBD1 (6 bases). CDR1 SGHKS and CDR2 YYEKEE come from the germline V gene (reference sequence). V lost 0 bases to trimming and J lost 2 bases, with 9 bases between them. This CDR3 comprises 15 residues. CDR3: CASSLAGGGNQPQHF. The CDR3 DNA reads TGTGCCAGCAGCTTGGCTGGGGGCGGCAATCAGCCCCAGCATTTT.

Worth noting for this clone: The junction does not match germline at one end; this may be a read error. The gene calls are TRBV7-9 and TRBJ2-5; 7 bases are a match to TRBD2. In germline, CDR1 is SEHNR, CDR2 FQNEAQ (reference sequence). The CDR3 consists of 16 residues. CDR3 protein: CSSSSGPGGEEETQYF. CDR3 nucleotide sequence: TGTTCCAGCAGCTCCGGTCCTGGGGGGGAGGAAGAGACCCAGTACTTC.

This rearrangement joins TRBV15 to TRBJ2-7; weak D call: TRBD1 (5 bases). CDR1 LNHNV and CDR2 YYDKDF come from the germline V gene (reference sequence). Trimming cost V 0 bases and J 2 bases, with 11 bases left between them. The CDR3 is made up of 15 amino acids. The CDR3 nucleotides read TGTGCCACCAGCAGAGATAGGGGCAGCCCCTACGAGCAGTACTTC. It encodes CATSRDRGSPYEQYF.

The chain employs TRBV28 and TRBJ2-7; D is perhaps TRBD2 (5 bases). The CDR3 has 13 residues. V was cut by 7 bases and J by 5 bases, with 15 bases left in between. Germline CDR1 reads MDHEN; CDR2 reads SYDVKM. CDR3 nucleotide sequence: TGTGCCAGCACCCCCGGGCCGAGGGACGAGCAGTACTTC. Protein: CASTPGPRDEQYF. Full variable domain (outside the CDR3, taken from reference TRBV28 and TRBJ2-7): DVKVTQSSRYLVKRTGEKVFLECVQDMDHENMFWYRQDPGLGLRLIYFSYDVKMKEKGDIPEGYSVSREKKERFSLILESASTNQTSMYLCASTPGPRDEQYFGPGTRLTVT.

The chain links TRBV6-6 to TRBJ1-4; a possible D gene is TRBD1 (5 bases). Deletions cut 2 bases from V and 8 bases from J, with 12 bases between. The CDR3 runs to 14 residues. In germline, CDR1 is MNHNY, CDR2 SVGAGI (reference sequence). The CDR3 reads CASSYDGGGEKLFF. CDR3 bases: TGTGCCAGCAGTTACGATGGGGGAGGGGAAAAACTGTTTTTT.

The genes are TRBV5-6 and TRBJ1-1, with TRBD1 identical over 8 bases. Germline-derived CDR1 and CDR2 are SGHDT and YYEEEE. The CDR3 runs to 16 residues. Unmatched junction bases numbered 8, after V lost 0 bases and J lost 4 bases. CDR3 DNA sequence: TGTGCCAGCAGCTTGGCACCAGGGGGCGGTGGCACTGAAGCTTTCTTT. Amino acid sequence: CASSLAPGGGGTEAFF. Complete variable domain (other parts from reference TRBV5-6 and TRBJ1-1): DAGVTQSPTHLIKTRGQQVTLRCSPKSGHDTVSWYQQALGQGPQFIFQYYEEEERQRGNFPDRFSGHQFPNYSSELNVNALLLGDSALYLCASSLAPGGGGTEAFFGQGTRLTVV.

The rearrangement uses TRBV19 and TRBJ1-1; D possibly corresponds to TRBD1 (6 bases). With 6 bases removed from V and 8 bases from J, the gap between germline ends came to 16 bases. CDR1 is LNHDA and CDR2 is SQIVND in the germline V gene (reference sequence). The CDR3 runs 13 residues. The chain's CDR3 is CASRETGHIEAFF. For the CDR3, the DNA is TGTGCCAGTAGGGAGACAGGCCACATAGAAGCTTTCTTT.

This clone was picked up one time. The chain employs TRBV27 and TRBJ2-2; 7 positions match TRBD1. Germline trimming cut 3 bases from V and 5 bases from J; bases unmatched to any gene: 6. Germline V gene sequence: CDR1 MNHEY, CDR2 SMNVEV (reference sequence). CDR3 length: 15 residues. In DNA form, the CDR3 reads TGTGCCAGCAGTTTTTATGCCAGGGGGACCGGGGAGCTGTTTTTT. Its translation: CASSFYARGTGELFF.

This rearrangement joins TRBV6-6 to TRBJ1-1, with 7 bases identical to TRBD1. V gave up 4 bases and J gave up 1 base; unmatched junction bases: 6. Germline V gives CDR1 MNHNY, CDR2 SVGAGI (reference sequence). This CDR3 has 15 amino acids. The CDR3 DNA sequence: TGTGCCAGCAGTTCGACCGGGACAGAGAACACTGAAGCTTTCTTT. Translated: CASSSTGTENTEAFF.

The J gene is TRBJ1-5, the V gene TRBV15, with D possibly matching TRBD1 (5 bases). Germline V gene lookup returns CDR1 LNHNV and CDR2 YYDKDF (reference sequence). This CDR3 spans 15 amino acids. Deletions cut 0 bases from V and 7 bases from J, with 13 bases between. The CDR3 coding sequence is TGTGCCACCAGCAGAGATAAGCGGGGGTACCAGCCCCAGCATTTT. This encodes CATSRDKRGYQPQHF.

This clone was picked up a small number of times. Mismatch with germline at one junction end may stem from a read error. The chain is built from TRBV19 and TRBJ2-7, with D uncertain. Germline-derived CDR1 and CDR2 are LNHDA and SQIVND (reference sequence). The CDR3 is made up of 13 amino acids. The CDR3 here is CASSLQISDEQYF. CDR3 bases: TGTGCCAGTAGTCTTCAGATCTCCGACGAGCAGTACTTC.